The 32 T cell receptor beta chains below all came from one sample that was sequenced in a study of blood T cell repertoires in COVID-19. TCRdb's table, derived via immunoSEQ multiplex PCR, lists solely in-frame clones and lacks some. The sample yields some 350,000 clones, roughly nine tenths seen once. Sample: peripheral blood. The receptors originated from a woman in her thirties with COVID-19, enrolled during active disease.

The CDR3 here is CASVTGTSVYNEQFF. CDR3 nucleotide sequence: TGTGCCAGCGTCACCGGGACTAGCGTCTACAATGAGCAGTTCTTC. The rearrangement links TRBV2 to TRBJ2-1; 10 nucleotides match TRBD2. The CDR3 extends over 15 amino acids. From germline, CDR1 is SNHLY and CDR2 FYNNEI. The V segment lost 8 bases and the J segment 3 bases; nucleotides outside the gene matches: 7.

This rearrangement joins TRBV28 to TRBJ1-2; D gene unclear. The V end was cut by 3 bases, the J end by 5 bases, with 16 bases between. In germline, CDR1 is MDHEN, CDR2 SYDVKM. This CDR3 comprises 15 residues. The CDR3 nucleotides are TGTGCCAGCAGTTTCCCTCGGGGAGGAGGGTATGGCTACACCTTC. Translating it yields CASSFPRGGGYGYTF.

The chain employs TRBV29-1 and TRBJ1-2; TRBD1 matches 7 bases. This CDR3 region has 14 residues. In germline, CDR1 is SQVTM, CDR2 ANQGSEA. Trimming cost V 7 bases and J 5 bases; bases outside gene matches: 13. The CDR3 here is CSDLGQSTYYGYTF. The CDR3, as DNA: TGCAGCGACTTGGGACAGTCAACTTATTATGGCTACACCTTC.

In regard to this clone: Other nucleotide sequences from this sample produce the same CDR3. The chain joins TRBV27 to TRBJ2-7, with 7 bases lining up with TRBD1. CDR3 length: 14 amino acids. J lost 1 base, V lost 5 bases, and 5 bases had no gene match. Germline CDR1 reads MNHEY; CDR2 reads SMNVEV (reference sequence). The CDR3 here is CASSPRTGSYEQYV. The CDR3 nucleotides read TGTGCCAGCAGTCCAAGGACAGGTTCCTACGAGCAGTACGTC.

The V call is TRBV6-5, the J call TRBJ1-1; D perhaps matches TRBD1 (5 bases). Trimming left V 4 bases short and J 0 bases short, with 9 bases between. Germline-derived CDR1 and CDR2 are MNHEY and SVGAGI. The CDR3 length is 14 residues. The CDR3 region is CASSWGGMNTEAFF. The CDR3 DNA reads TGTGCCAGCAGTTGGGGGGGGATGAACACTGAAGCTTTCTTT.

The DNA for the CDR3 is TGTGCCAGCAGCATAACCGAACAGGGGCAAGCTTTCTTT. Translating it yields CASSITEQGQAFF. The chain has TRBV7-9 and TRBJ1-1; 7 bases are a match to TRBD1. This CDR3 is built from 13 residues. V lost 5 bases and J lost 9; bases outside the gene matches: 9. CDR1 and CDR2 (germline): SEHNR, FQNEAQ (reference sequence).

The chain couples TRBV11-3 to TRBJ2-3; 11 bases fit TRBD2. Germline V gene lookup returns CDR1 SGHNT and CDR2 YENEEA. CDR3 length: 15 amino acids. The trim removed 5 bases at V and 1 base at J, leaving 2 bases unmatched. This CDR3 is CASSPTSGGTDTQYF. In nucleotides, the CDR3 is TGTGCCAGCAGCCCGACTAGCGGGGGCACAGATACGCAGTATTTT.

J is TRBJ2-1 and V is TRBV4-2; the match to TRBD2 covers 11 bases. This CDR3 contains 16 residues. J was trimmed by 4 bases and V by 0 bases; bases with no gene match: 2. Germline assignment: CDR1 LGHNA and CDR2 YNFKEQ. This chain's CDR3 is CASSQDLAGGYNEQFF. The CDR3 region has the DNA TGTGCCAGCAGCCAAGATCTAGCGGGGGGTTACAATGAGCAGTTCTTC.

The rearrangement links TRBV29-1 to TRBJ1-2; TRBD1 matches 7 bases. The germline V gene encodes CDR1 SQVTM and CDR2 ANQGSEA. Unmatched junction bases numbered 10, after V lost 6 bases and J lost 0 bases. The CDR3 has 15 amino acids. The CDR3 nucleotides read TGCAGCGTCCCCGCAGGAGGGACAGCTAACTATGGCTACACCTTC. Protein: CSVPAGGTANYGYTF.

In its sample, this clone was seen once. The chain links TRBV5-5 to TRBJ2-7; 13 positions match TRBD2. There are 16 residues in the CDR3. Unmatched junction bases numbered 6, after V lost 4 bases and J lost 2 bases. Germline assignment: CDR1 SGHKS and CDR2 YYEKEE (reference sequence). The CDR3, as DNA: TGTGCCAGCAGCCGGGCGGGACTAGCGGGGACCTACGAGCAGTACTTC. This gives the protein CASSRAGLAGTYEQYF.

This chain uses TRBV5-1 with TRBJ1-2; 8 bases fit TRBD1. Germline trimming cut 3 bases from V and 4 bases from J; bases unmatched to any gene: 5. The CDR3 extends over 14 amino acids. Germline V gives CDR1 SGHRS, CDR2 YFSETQ. This CDR3 is CASSSLQGGYGYTF. The DNA for the CDR3 is TGCGCCAGCAGCTCCCTACAGGGGGGCTATGGCTACACCTTC.

The rearrangement links TRBV6-5 to TRBJ1-5, with 7 bases identical to TRBD1. The junction had 4 bases not matched to a gene; V was cut back by 6 bases and J by 5 bases. The CDR3 is made up of 13 amino acids. Germline CDR1 is MNHEY and CDR2 is SVGAGI. CDR3: CASSVGTDQPQHF. The CDR3 bases are TGTGCCAGCAGCGTGGGGACAGATCAGCCCCAGCATTTT.

The V gene is TRBV2, the J gene TRBJ1-6, with D unresolved. Germline-derived CDR1 and CDR2 are SNHLY and FYNNEI. The length of the CDR3 is 14 residues. Trimming took off 2 bases at V and 5 bases at J, with 7 bases between the two ends. The CDR3 DNA sequence: TGTGCCAGCAGTGAACGACTCGATAATTCACCCCTCCACTTT. This translates into CASSERLDNSPLHF. The full variable domain, rest sourced from reference TRBV2 and TRBJ1-6, is EPEVTQTPSHQVTQMGQEVILRCVPISNHLYFYWYRQILGQKVEFLVSFYNNEISEKSEIFDDQFSVERPDGSNFTLKIRSTKLEDSAMYFCASSERLDNSPLHFGNGTRLTVT.

As regards this clone: At one boundary the junction diverges from the germline segment, which might be a read error. J is TRBJ2-5 and V is TRBV7-7, with TRBD2 identical over 8 bases. The CDR3 is made up of 16 amino acids. CDR1 is SSHAT, CDR2 FNYEAQ, per germline (reference sequence). CDR3 in DNA: TGTGCTAGCAGCGTATCTTTAGCGGGACTCCGAGAGACCCAGTACTTC. Its protein product is CASSVSLAGLRETQYF. The full variable domain, rest sourced from reference TRBV7-7 and TRBJ2-5, is GAGVSQSPRYKVTKRGQDVTLRCDPISSHATLYWYQQALGQGPEFLTYFNYEAQPDKSGLPSDRFSAERPEGSISTLTIQRTEQRDSAMYRCASSVSLAGLRETQYFGPGTRLLVL.

The V call is TRBV28, the J call TRBJ2-7, with TRBD1 as a possible D gene (6 bases). Deletions cut 6 bases from V and 2 bases from J, with 8 bases between. Germline lookup yields CDR1 MDHEN and CDR2 SYDVKM. The CDR3 runs to 12 residues. This CDR3 reads CASSGQTYEQYF. DNA of the CDR3: TGTGCCAGCAGCGGACAGACCTACGAGCAGTACTTC.

This sequence joins TRBV9 and TRBJ1-2; 9 bases are shared with TRBD1. J was trimmed by 4 bases and V by 3 bases; bases with no gene match: 10. This CDR3 has 16 amino acids. CDR1 SGDLS and CDR2 YYNGEE come from the germline V gene. The CDR3 nucleotides read TGTGCCAGCAGCGAATCGACAGGGGGGGGCTCCTATGGCTACACCTTC. The encoded protein is CASSESTGGGSYGYTF. The variable domain in full, with the rest retrieved from reference TRBV9 and TRBJ1-2, is DSGVTQTPKHLITATGQRVTLRCSPRSGDLSVYWYQQSLDQGLQFLIQYYNGEERAKGNILERFSAQQFPDLHSELNLSSLELGDSALYFCASSESTGGGSYGYTFGSGTRLTVV.

The V call is TRBV7-2, the J call TRBJ1-1; weak D call: TRBD1 (6 bases). Germline CDR1 reads SGHTA; CDR2 reads FQGNSA. The CDR3 has 14 amino acids. The V end lost 5 bases, the J end lost 1 base, and 11 bases lay between the germline ends. The CDR3, as DNA: TGTGCCAGCAGCCCGAGGACAGAGAACACTGAAGCTTTCTTT. This codes for CASSPRTENTEAFF.

The chain carries TRBV12-3 or TRBV12-4 and TRBJ2-1; perhaps TRBD2 as D (5 bases). V lost 3 bases and J lost 8, with 11 bases in between. The CDR3 loop spans 13 amino acids. CDR3 in DNA: TGTGCCAGCAGTTTTCGGGTCGGGGATGAGCAGTTCTTC. Translation gives CASSFRVGDEQFF.

The chain is built from TRBV11-2 and TRBJ2-5, with 12 bases identical to TRBD1. Germline V gene sequence: CDR1 SGHAT, CDR2 FQNNGV. This CDR3 is 15 amino acids long. V lost 3 bases and J lost 5; bases outside the gene matches: 4. The CDR3 here is CASSLGQGAHETQYF. The DNA of the CDR3 is TGTGCCAGCAGCTTGGGACAGGGGGCGCATGAGACCCAGTACTTC.

The chain uses TRBV7-9 and TRBJ2-3, with 8 bases that match TRBD2. Unmatched junction bases numbered 15, after V lost 1 base and J lost 6 bases. Germline-derived CDR1 and CDR2 are SEHNR and FQNEAQ (reference sequence). The CDR3 is 18 residues long. The CDR3 is CASSLVRRASGPPDTQYF. The CDR3 DNA follows: TGTGCCAGCAGCTTAGTAAGACGGGCTAGCGGGCCGCCGGATACGCAGTATTTT.

The chain joins TRBV7-9 to TRBJ2-1; tentative D call: TRBD1 (6 bases). Germline V gene data show CDR1 as SEHNR and CDR2 as FQNEAQ (reference sequence). The CDR3 has 16 residues. Trimming took 8 bases from V and 0 from J, leaving 17 bases between them. The CDR3 sequence is CASAGAGEPSYNEQFF. The CDR3, as DNA: TGTGCCAGCGCCGGTGCAGGGGAACCCTCCTACAATGAGCAGTTCTTC.

The chain carries TRBV10-3 and TRBJ2-3, with 12 bases fitting TRBD2. The V segment lost 2 bases and the J segment 3 bases; nucleotides outside the gene matches: 6. Per the germline V gene, CDR1 is ENHRY and CDR2 is SYGVKD. CDR3 size: 17 residues. CDR3: CAISETFTSGGTDTQYF. In nucleotides, the CDR3 is TGTGCCATCAGTGAGACCTTTACTAGCGGGGGGACAGATACGCAGTATTTT.

The CDR3 sequence is CASSPGQSSYEQYF. CDR3 sequence (DNA): TGTGCCAGCAGTCCGGGACAGTCCTCCTACGAGCAGTACTTC. The chain recombines TRBV5-6 with TRBJ2-7; 7 nucleotides match TRBD1. With 5 bases clipped from V and 0 bases from J, the junction kept 5 bases outside the gene matches. Germline V gene data show CDR1 as SGHDT and CDR2 as YYEEEE. The CDR3 totals 14 residues.

V usage is TRBV7-9 and J usage is TRBJ2-1; 12 bases are shared with TRBD2. The V gene end was trimmed by 1 base and the J gene end by 4 bases; junction bases not matched to a gene: 5. Germline V gives CDR1 SEHNR, CDR2 FQNEAQ (reference sequence). The CDR3 totals 17 residues. CDR3 amino acids: CASSLVRLAGGYNEQFF. Here the CDR3 DNA reads TGTGCCAGCAGCTTAGTTCGGCTAGCGGGAGGGTACAATGAGCAGTTCTTC.

The V gene is TRBV5-8, the J gene TRBJ2-1; D call uncertain. The V gene lost 2 bases and the J gene lost 4 bases, with 13 bases spanning the gap. There are 15 residues in the CDR3. The germline gives CDR1 SGHTS, CDR2 YDEGEE. For the CDR3, the DNA is TGTGCCAGCAGCTTATTTATGCGCTCATACAATGAGCAGTTCTTC. Residues: CASSLFMRSYNEQFF.

The CDR3 protein is CASSLASAGGYGYTF. Written as DNA, the CDR3 is TGTGCCAGCAGCTTGGCCTCTGCAGGGGGGTATGGCTACACCTTC. The chain joins TRBV5-6 to TRBJ1-2; 7 bases map to TRBD1. Germline assignment: CDR1 SGHDT and CDR2 YYEEEE. The CDR3 length is 15 residues. V gave up 0 bases and J gave up 5 bases; unmatched junction bases: 7.

The V and J genes are TRBV5-6 and TRBJ2-5; 8 nucleotides agree with TRBD1. Per germline, CDR1 SGHDT and CDR2 YYEEEE. Trimming removed 0 bases from V and 0 bases from J; junction bases left unmatched: 1. The CDR3 sequence is 15 residues long. The CDR3, as DNA: TGTGCCAGCAGCTTGGACAGGGGGTACCAAGAGACCCAGTACTTC. Translation gives CASSLDRGYQETQYF.

V is TRBV2 and J is TRBJ1-2; a weak D match, TRBD1 (5 bases). CDR3 length: 11 residues. The V gene's germline CDR1 is SNHLY and CDR2 FYNNEI. Trimming cost V 7 bases and J 7 bases, with 10 bases left between them. The CDR3 nucleotides are TGTGCCAGCACGACAGTAAGTGGCTACACCTTC. Its protein is CASTTVSGYTF.

The chain employs TRBV6-2 or TRBV6-3 and TRBJ1-5; 10 bases line up with TRBD1. This CDR3 is built from 14 residues. V lost 0 bases to trimming and J lost 11 bases; unmatched junction nucleotides: 4. Germline-derived CDR1 and CDR2 are MNHEY and SVGEGT. The CDR3 is CASSYSGTGVTQHF. CDR3 in DNA: TGTGCCAGCAGTTACTCCGGGACAGGGGTTACCCAGCATTTT.

The chain uses TRBV27 and TRBJ2-7, with D perhaps TRBD2 (7 bases). Trimming stripped 2 bases from V and 5 bases from J, with 22 bases between. The CDR3 is made up of 17 amino acids. The germline V gene encodes CDR1 MNHEY and CDR2 SMNVEV (reference sequence). CDR3 coding DNA: TGTGCCAGCAGTTTAAGGGGGGCGGGGGTGTTGGGGCACGAGCAGTACGTC. It specifies CASSLRGAGVLGHEQYV.

This rearrangement joins TRBV11-3 to TRBJ1-1; D might be TRBD1 (5 bases). The CDR3 spans 16 residues. Per the germline V gene, CDR1 is SGHNT and CDR2 is YENEEA. The V end lost 5 bases, the J end lost 0 bases, and 16 bases lay between the germline ends. For the CDR3, the DNA is TGTGCCAGCAGCCCCCTCGGGGGGTTAGTGAACACTGAAGCTTTCTTT. Translation: CASSPLGGLVNTEAFF.

This rearrangement joins TRBV9 to TRBJ2-1, with 13 bases aligning to TRBD2. Germline CDR1 and CDR2: SGDLS and YYNGEE. There are 20 residues in the CDR3. V lost 4 bases, J lost 0 bases, and 13 bases stayed unmatched. The chain's CDR3 is CASSPRGGLAGPSSYNEQFF. As DNA, the CDR3 is TGTGCCAGCAGCCCTCGGGGGGGACTAGCGGGGCCGAGCTCCTACAATGAGCAGTTCTTC.